This TCR beta chain was sequenced during a study of blood T cell repertoires in COVID-19. As for the study in general: Nucleic acid was either cDNA or gDNA, and it came from T cells, B-cell-depleted T cells, or PBMCs.

CDR3 length: 16 residues. Germline loops: CDR1 SGHDT, CDR2 YYEEEE. The V segment lost 2 bases and the J segment 4 bases; nucleotides outside the gene matches: 9. Methods used by the authors: How many nucleated cells were present was estimated from reference gene primer amplification. The table came from immunoSEQ multiplex PCR; TCRdb's copy has only in-frame clones and leaves some out. Clone size and the V and J calls come from that table; the DNA yielded D and trimming. Of 86,000 or so clones listed, roughly 89% were seen once; the top ten hold under 2.5%. The clonotype comes from a woman in her forties or fifties in a cohort sampled during active COVID-19. Sequencing input: peripheral blood. The chain combines TRBV5-6 with TRBJ1-1; 9 nucleotides match TRBD1. DNA for the CDR3: TGTGCCAGCAGCTTACGATGGACAGGGGAGGCCACTGAAGCTTTCTTT. This encodes CASSLRWTGEATEAFF.